This T cell receptor beta chain comes out of a study of cytomegalovirus exposure and HLA in healthy donors. Findings and caveats of the study: Researchers reported in a later analysis that a missense DCLRE1C variant was tied to TCR beta V- and J-gene trimming.

Looked up from germline, CDR1 is MNHNS and CDR2 is SASEGT. The length of the CDR3 is 13 residues. The ends were cut back, 3 bases at V and 6 bases at J, with 10 bases in the middle. To note about this clone: The antigen is undetermined.

The PCR was carried out with 60 Vbeta primers and 13 Jbeta primers. Clones were sequenced by immunoSEQ multiplex PCR, and TCRdb holds only the in-frame ones, with some missing. The sample comprises 100,000 to 150,000 clones, around three quarters of which are singletons, and 2.6% rests with the top ten. The source is a woman aged 55 to 70 in good health and CMV-seropositive. The rearrangement uses TRBV6-1 and TRBJ2-3, with D perhaps TRBD1 (6 bases). Source material: PBMCs. In DNA form, the CDR3 reads TGTGCCAGCAGTGATCAGCAGGGGGATACGCAGTATTTT. It translates to CASSDQQGDTQYF.